Presented here are 29 T cell receptor beta chains from one specimen sequenced in a study of cytomegalovirus exposure and HLA in healthy donors. Only in-frame clones appear in the TCRdb table, and some are missing; sequencing was by immunoSEQ multiplex PCR. The sample carries about 250,000 clones, more than 75% recorded once. Sequenced: PBMCs. The source is a young man in good health and CMV-seronegative.

The chain uses TRBV6-1 and TRBJ2-7, with D unclear. V was trimmed by 1 base and J by 2 bases, leaving 9 bases between them. The V gene's germline CDR1 is MNHNS and CDR2 SASEGT. The CDR3 covers 14 residues. The CDR3 sequence: CASSEGLHTYEQYF. Written as DNA, the CDR3 is TGTGCCAGCAGTGAAGGGCTCCATACCTACGAGCAGTACTTC.

The chain has TRBV6-5 and TRBJ2-4; TRBD1 might be the D (5 bases). The CDR3 spans 13 residues. From germline, CDR1 is MNHEY and CDR2 SVGAGI. V was pared by 6 bases and J by 4 bases, with 10 bases between. The DNA of the CDR3 is TGTGCCAGCAGGCAGGGAATTAAAAACATTCAGTACTTC. Its translation: CASRQGIKNIQYF.

This clone was seen once. The V gene is TRBV7-9, the J gene TRBJ2-7, with a weak D call TRBD1 (6 bases). Germline lookup yields CDR1 SEHNR and CDR2 FQNEAQ (reference sequence). V lost 5 bases, J lost 0 bases, and 14 bases lay in between. The CDR3 runs 15 residues. CDR3 sequence (DNA): TGTGCCAGCAGCAACCTACAGGGAATCTCCTACGAGCAGTACTTC. Translated: CASSNLQGISYEQYF.

V gene TRBV7-9 combines with J gene TRBJ1-2, with D possibly matching TRBD1 (6 bases). The V end was cut by 5 bases, the J end by 4 bases, with 20 bases between. The CDR3 has 16 residues. Per germline, CDR1 SEHNR and CDR2 FQNEAQ (reference sequence). For the CDR3, the DNA is TGTGCCAGCAGCCCAACCACGGACAGCTTTCCCTATGGCTACACCTTC. Its translation is CASSPTTDSFPYGYTF.

This clone was recorded a few times. The V call is TRBV25-1, the J call TRBJ1-1, with 8 nucleotides matching TRBD1. Unmatched junction bases numbered 5, after V lost 7 bases and J lost 7 bases. Germline values: CDR1 MGHDK, CDR2 SYGVNS. The CDR3 covers 12 residues. CDR3: CASKDRAYEAFF. In DNA form, the CDR3 reads TGTGCCAGCAAGGACAGGGCCTATGAAGCTTTCTTT.

The chain uses TRBV5-1 and TRBJ2-5; a weak D match, TRBD1 (5 bases). Trimming removed 0 bases at V and 2 bases at J, with 8 bases between. The CDR3 runs 14 residues. Germline V gives CDR1 SGHRS, CDR2 YFSETQ. The CDR3: CASSLGQKQETQYF. The CDR3 DNA is TGCGCCAGCAGCTTGGGACAGAAGCAAGAGACCCAGTACTTC.

This clone was seen only a few times. This sequence joins TRBV7-7 and TRBJ1-2; 8 bases match TRBD1. Looked up from germline, CDR1 is SSHAT and CDR2 is FNYEAQ (reference sequence). The CDR3 is 11 amino acids. The CDR3 protein is CASTGGYGYTF. The CDR3 nucleotides are TGTGCTAGTACAGGGGGCTATGGCTACACCTTC.

The CDR3 DNA follows: TGTGCCAGCACCTCAGACAACAACTCTGGAAACACCATATATTTT. Encoded protein: CASTSDNNSGNTIYF. The chain carries TRBV6-6 and TRBJ1-3; D remains unclear. Germline CDR1 reads MNHNY; CDR2 reads SVGAGI (reference sequence). V was clipped by 7 bases and J by 0 bases, with 13 bases between them. The CDR3 covers 15 residues.

This CDR3 is CASSTLGRVPYEQYF. CDR3 nucleotide sequence: TGTGCCAGCAGCACCTTGGGCCGAGTACCTTACGAGCAGTACTTC. V and J are TRBV21-1 and TRBJ2-7; TRBD1 is taken as the D call from the table, unchecked against the DNA. TRBV21-1 is an annotated pseudogene. CDR3 length: 15 residues.

The chain is built from TRBV19 and TRBJ1-1; weak D call: TRBD1 (5 bases). The CDR3 is 14 amino acids. CDR1 LNHDA and CDR2 SQIVND come from the germline V gene (reference sequence). Trimming cost V 3 bases and J 3 bases, with 11 bases left between them. DNA of the CDR3: TGTGCCAGTAGTATCAGGGTGAATTACACTGAAGCTTTCTTT. Translating gives CASSIRVNYTEAFF. Full variable domain (rest looked up from reference TRBV19 and TRBJ1-1): DGGITQSPKYLFRKEGQNVTLSCEQNLNHDAMYWYRQDPGQGLRLIYYSQIVNDFQKGDIAEGYSVSREKKESFPLTVTSAQKNPTAFYLCASSIRVNYTEAFFGQGTRLTVV.

The gene calls are TRBV28 and TRBJ1-5, with D unclear. V was clipped by 4 bases and J by 0 bases, with 13 bases between them. The CDR3 contains 16 residues. Germline V CDR1 and CDR2: MDHEN, SYDVKM. Written as DNA, the CDR3 is TGTGCCAGCAGTTCCCCCCAACTACGTAGCAATCAGCCCCAGCATTTT. It translates to CASSSPQLRSNQPQHF. The full variable domain, in which reference TRBV28 and TRBJ1-5 provide the parts outside the CDR3, is DVKVTQSSRYLVKRTGEKVFLECVQDMDHENMFWYRQDPGLGLRLIYFSYDVKMKEKGDIPEGYSVSREKKERFSLILESASTNQTSMYLCASSSPQLRSNQPQHFGDGTRLSIL.

This sequence joins TRBV28 and TRBJ1-1; possibly TRBD1 for D (6 bases). V was pared by 3 bases and J by 0 bases, with 11 bases between. Germline V gene lookup returns CDR1 MDHEN and CDR2 SYDVKM. This CDR3 spans 15 amino acids. Here the CDR3 DNA reads TGTGCCAGCAGTTTGACTTCAGGGGTGAACACTGAAGCTTTCTTT. The encoded protein is CASSLTSGVNTEAFF.

This clone was picked up one time. The chain joins TRBV6-1 to TRBJ1-5; D call uncertain. CDR3 length: 13 residues. Germline V gene sequence: CDR1 MNHNS, CDR2 SASEGT. V shed 2 bases and J shed 9 bases, with 11 bases lying between them. This chain's CDR3 is CASSEPTRGPQHF. CDR3 nucleotides: TGTGCCAGCAGTGAACCAACCCGGGGGCCCCAGCATTTT.

V usage is TRBV5-1 and J usage is TRBJ2-5; TRBD2 aligns across 12 bases. The CDR3 has 15 residues. CDR1 and CDR2 from the germline V gene are SGHRS and YFSETQ. Unmatched junction bases numbered 8, after V lost 7 bases and J lost 4 bases. CDR3 sequence: CASVSSGRAGETQYF. CDR3 bases: TGCGCCAGCGTTTCTAGCGGGAGGGCCGGAGAGACCCAGTACTTC.

V gene TRBV2 combines with J gene TRBJ2-3; D uncertain. The CDR3 has 14 amino acids. Germline CDR1 reads SNHLY; CDR2 reads FYNNEI. The V end was cut by 6 bases, the J end by 2 bases, with 12 bases between. This CDR3 reads CASSPQRVTDTQYF. The CDR3 bases are TGTGCCAGCAGCCCCCAGCGAGTCACAGATACGCAGTATTTT.

The gene calls are TRBV19 and TRBJ1-1, with a tentative D call TRBD1 (6 bases). The CDR3 contains 13 residues. The germline CDR1 and CDR2 sequences are LNHDA and SQIVND (reference sequence). V dropped 9 bases and J dropped 0 bases, with 11 bases sitting between them. The CDR3 reads CARSDSMNTEAFF. The CDR3 DNA sequence: TGTGCCAGATCGGACAGCATGAACACTGAAGCTTTCTTT.

This chain uses TRBV5-8 with TRBJ1-6, with 7 positions matching TRBD1. CDR3 length: 16 residues. The J segment lost 6 bases and the V segment lost 2 bases, leaving 8 bases of the junction unmatched. The germline CDR1 and CDR2 sequences are SGHTS and YDEGEE. CDR3 sequence: CASSLLPGQFNSPLHF. The DNA for the CDR3 is TGTGCCAGCAGCTTACTACCGGGACAGTTTAATTCACCCCTCCACTTT. Full variable domain (outside the CDR3, taken from reference TRBV5-8 and TRBJ1-6): EAGVTQSPTHLIKTRGQQATLRCSPISGHTSVYWYQQALGLGLQFLLWYDEGEERNRGNFPPRFSGRQFPNYSSELNVNALELEDSALYLCASSLLPGQFNSPLHFGNGTRLTVT.

The rearrangement uses TRBV5-4 and TRBJ2-3; 13 positions match TRBD2. There are 17 residues in the CDR3. After removal of 1 base from V and 6 bases from J, the junction contained 8 bases not matched to a gene. The germline V gene encodes CDR1 SGHNT and CDR2 YYREEE (reference sequence). The CDR3 reads CASSLRTSGGPTDTQYF. The CDR3 region has the DNA TGTGCCAGCAGCTTGCGGACTAGCGGGGGACCAACTGATACGCAGTATTTT.

V and J are TRBV13 and TRBJ2-3; 7 positions match TRBD2. Trimming cost V 0 bases and J 2 bases; bases outside gene matches: 8. Per the germline V gene, CDR1 is PRHDT and CDR2 is FYEKMQ (reference sequence). The CDR3 has 17 residues. This chain's CDR3 is CASSLGVLAVNTDTQYF. DNA for the CDR3: TGTGCCAGCAGCTTAGGAGTCCTAGCGGTGAACACAGATACGCAGTATTTT.

The chain carries TRBV4-3 and TRBJ2-3; perhaps TRBD2 as D (5 bases). Deletions cut 0 bases from V and 11 bases from J, with 15 bases between. CDR1 is LGHNA, CDR2 YSLEER, per germline. This CDR3 region has 14 residues. CDR3 bases: TGCGCCAGCAGCCAAGATCTCGGAGGCTGGAAGCAGTATTTT. It yields the protein CASSQDLGGWKQYF.

This chain joins TRBV6-1 and TRBJ1-6; D unclear. The length of the CDR3 is 12 residues. The V end was cut by 10 bases, the J end by 10 bases, with 14 bases between. CDR1 and CDR2 (germline): MNHNS, SASEGT. The CDR3 is CATGIGGSPLHF. The CDR3 bases are TGTGCCACCGGGATCGGTGGCTCACCCCTCCACTTT.

This clone occurred once. V usage is TRBV18 and J usage is TRBJ1-6, with D hard to call. The CDR3 spans 16 residues. V was cut by 1 base and J by 0 bases, with 7 bases left in between. Germline V gene sequence: CDR1 KGHSH, CDR2 LQKENI. As DNA, the CDR3 is TGTGCCAGCTCACCACTATCTAGCTCCTATAATTCACCCCTCCACTTT. As protein: CASSPLSSSYNSPLHF.

The chain carries TRBV19 and TRBJ2-1; weak D call: TRBD1 (6 bases). This CDR3 contains 14 residues. Per germline, CDR1 LNHDA and CDR2 SQIVND (reference sequence). V shed 6 bases and J shed 6 bases, with 15 bases lying between them. CDR3 nucleotides: TGTGCCAGTAGAACACAGGGTAGGACCAATGAGCAGTTCTTC. Translating it yields CASRTQGRTNEQFF.

The chain couples TRBV19 to TRBJ1-6; 7 positions agree with TRBD1. Germline values: CDR1 LNHDA, CDR2 SQIVND (reference sequence). J gave up 10 bases and V 4 bases, and 13 bases lay outside the gene matches. This CDR3 is built from 16 residues. CDR3 loop: CASSNMDRSGGSPLHF. The CDR3 DNA sequence: TGTGCCAGTAGTAACATGGACAGGAGCGGAGGCTCACCCCTCCACTTT.

This chain joins TRBV4-1 and TRBJ2-1; D unresolved. Trimming stripped 5 bases from V and 0 bases from J, with 17 bases between. Germline V gives CDR1 MGHRA, CDR2 YSYEKL. This CDR3 has 17 residues. DNA for the CDR3: TGCGCCAGCAGCGCACTTGATTTGGTCGGCTCCTACAATGAGCAGTTCTTC. Amino acid sequence: CASSALDLVGSYNEQFF.

The chain couples TRBV27 to TRBJ2-3; maybe TRBD2 (5 bases). Trimming shortened V by 2 bases and J by 0 bases, and 12 bases separated the two germline ends. Per the germline V gene, CDR1 is MNHEY and CDR2 is SMNVEV (reference sequence). The CDR3 has 16 amino acids. CDR3 in amino acids: CASSLPPGSSTDTQYF. In DNA, the CDR3 is TGTGCCAGCAGTTTACCACCGGGGTCTAGCACAGATACGCAGTATTTT.

The chain is built from TRBV6-6 and TRBJ2-2; 14 positions match TRBD2. Per the germline V gene, CDR1 is MNHNY and CDR2 is SVGAGI (reference sequence). The V gene end was trimmed by 5 bases and the J gene end by 5 bases; junction bases not matched to a gene: 4. The CDR3 runs to 16 residues. The CDR3 spells CASSPTSGGATGELFF. The CDR3 region has the DNA TGTGCCAGCAGTCCGACTAGCGGGGGGGCTACCGGGGAGCTGTTTTTT.

This clone was seen a single time. The sample has other DNA sequences that encode this CDR3 too. The gene calls are TRBV5-1 and TRBJ2-2; a possible D gene is TRBD2 (6 bases). The CDR3 sequence is 15 residues long. In germline, CDR1 is SGHRS, CDR2 YFSETQ. Deletions cut 4 bases from V and 3 bases from J, with 13 bases between. CDR3 region: CASSLSGRDTGELFF. The CDR3 DNA is TGCGCCAGCAGCCTATCCGGGAGAGACACCGGGGAGCTGTTTTTT.

The genes are TRBV28 and TRBJ2-7; maybe TRBD2 (7 bases). The CDR3 is made up of 15 amino acids. V shed 11 bases and J shed 6 bases, with 26 bases lying between them. In germline, CDR1 is MDHEN, CDR2 SYDVKM. CDR3 nucleotides: TGTGCCGCCAGCCTAAGTGTTGGGGGGGCATCCGAGCAGTACTTC. Translating it yields CAASLSVGGASEQYF.